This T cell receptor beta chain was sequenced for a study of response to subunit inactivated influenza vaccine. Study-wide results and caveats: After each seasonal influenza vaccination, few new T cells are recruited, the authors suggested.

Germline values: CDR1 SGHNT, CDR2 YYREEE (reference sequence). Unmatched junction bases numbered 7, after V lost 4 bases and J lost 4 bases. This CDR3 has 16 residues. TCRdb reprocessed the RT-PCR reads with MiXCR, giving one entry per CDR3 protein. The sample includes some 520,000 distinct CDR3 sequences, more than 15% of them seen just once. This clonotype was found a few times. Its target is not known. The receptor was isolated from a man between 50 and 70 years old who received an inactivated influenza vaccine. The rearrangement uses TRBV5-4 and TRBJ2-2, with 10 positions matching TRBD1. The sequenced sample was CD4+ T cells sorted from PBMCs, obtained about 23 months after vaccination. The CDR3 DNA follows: TGTGCCAGCAGCCCGGGGACAGGGGTTGGCACCGGGGAGCTGTTTTTT. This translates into CASSPGTGVGTGELFF.